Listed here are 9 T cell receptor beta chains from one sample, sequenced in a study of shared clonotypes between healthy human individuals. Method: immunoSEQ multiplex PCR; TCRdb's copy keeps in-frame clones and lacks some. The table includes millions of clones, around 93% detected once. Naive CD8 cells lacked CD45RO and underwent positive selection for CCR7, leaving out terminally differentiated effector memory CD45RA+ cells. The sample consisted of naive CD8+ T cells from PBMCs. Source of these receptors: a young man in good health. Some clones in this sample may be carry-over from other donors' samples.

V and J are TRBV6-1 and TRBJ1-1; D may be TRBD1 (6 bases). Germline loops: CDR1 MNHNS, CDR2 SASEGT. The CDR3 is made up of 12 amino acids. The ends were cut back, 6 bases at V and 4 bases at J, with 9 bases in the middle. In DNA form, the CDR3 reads TGTGCCAGCAGGCAACAGGGCACTGAAGCTTTCTTT. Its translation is CASRQQGTEAFF.

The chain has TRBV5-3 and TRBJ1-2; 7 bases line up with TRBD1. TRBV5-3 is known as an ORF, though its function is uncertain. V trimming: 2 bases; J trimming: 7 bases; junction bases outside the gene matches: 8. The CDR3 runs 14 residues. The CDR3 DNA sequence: TGTGCCAGAAGCTTTAATGAGACAGGGCCTGGCTACACCTTC. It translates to CARSFNETGPGYTF.

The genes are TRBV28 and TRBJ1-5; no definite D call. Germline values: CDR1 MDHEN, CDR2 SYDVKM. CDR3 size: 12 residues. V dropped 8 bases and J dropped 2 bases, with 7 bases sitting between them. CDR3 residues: CASGYGNQPQHF. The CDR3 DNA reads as TGTGCCAGCGGATACGGCAATCAGCCCCAGCATTTT.

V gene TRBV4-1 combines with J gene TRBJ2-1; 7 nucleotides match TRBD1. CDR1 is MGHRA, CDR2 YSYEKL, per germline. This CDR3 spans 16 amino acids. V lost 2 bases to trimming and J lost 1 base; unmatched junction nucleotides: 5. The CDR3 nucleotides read TGCGCCAGCAGCCAAAAGTCAGGGGGTTCCTACAATGAGCAGTTCTTC. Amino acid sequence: CASSQKSGGSYNEQFF.

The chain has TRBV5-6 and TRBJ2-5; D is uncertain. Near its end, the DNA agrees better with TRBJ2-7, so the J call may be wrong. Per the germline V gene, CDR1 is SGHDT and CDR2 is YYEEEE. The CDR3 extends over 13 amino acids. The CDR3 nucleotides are TGTGCCAGCAGCTTGGGCCAGTCCTACGAGCAGTACTTC. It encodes CASSLGQSYEQYF.

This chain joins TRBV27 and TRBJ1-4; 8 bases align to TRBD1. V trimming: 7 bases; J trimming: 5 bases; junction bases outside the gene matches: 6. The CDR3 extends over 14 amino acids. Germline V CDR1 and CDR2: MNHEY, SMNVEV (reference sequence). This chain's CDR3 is CASTNRGYNEKLFF. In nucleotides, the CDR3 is TGTGCCAGCACCAACAGGGGGTACAATGAAAAACTGTTTTTT.

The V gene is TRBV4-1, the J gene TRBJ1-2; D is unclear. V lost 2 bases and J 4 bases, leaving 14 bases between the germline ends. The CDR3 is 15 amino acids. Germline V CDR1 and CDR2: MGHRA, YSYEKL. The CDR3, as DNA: TGCGCCAGCAGCCAAACTCAGTCTCAGTTCTATGGCTACACCTTC. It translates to CASSQTQSQFYGYTF.

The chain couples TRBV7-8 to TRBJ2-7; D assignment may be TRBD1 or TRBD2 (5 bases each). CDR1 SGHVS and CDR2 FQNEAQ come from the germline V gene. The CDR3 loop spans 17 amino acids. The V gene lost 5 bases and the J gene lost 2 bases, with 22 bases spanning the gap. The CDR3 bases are TGTGCCAGCAGCCCACGAGGCCGGGGCGGATCGCCCTACGAGCAGTACTTC. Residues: CASSPRGRGGSPYEQYF.

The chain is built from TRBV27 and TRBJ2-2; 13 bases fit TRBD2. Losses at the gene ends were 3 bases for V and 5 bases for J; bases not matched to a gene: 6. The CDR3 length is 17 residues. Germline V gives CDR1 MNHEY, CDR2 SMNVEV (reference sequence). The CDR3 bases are TGTGCCAGCAGTTTTGGACTAGCGGGAGCGTGGACCGGGGAGCTGTTTTTT. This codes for CASSFGLAGAWTGELFF.